What follows describes a single T cell receptor beta chain. Between the trimmed V and J ends, which lost 0 bases and 9 bases, there was a span of 15 bases. Germline CDR1 LNHNV, CDR2 YYDKDF (reference sequence). The CDR3 contains 15 residues. This specimen comes from a study of T-cell reconstitution after alpha-beta-depleted transplantation in children. A TCRbeta library incorporating unique molecular identifiers was prepared. TCRdb processed the PCR reads anew with MiXCR; each CDR3 protein has one entry. Among about 610,000 distinct CDR3 sequences listed, about 11% were seen once. The input for sequencing was PBMCs from the stem cell graft donor, taken from the stem cell graft. The rearrangement joins TRBV15 to TRBJ2-1; D not certain. The sequence came from a human donor who donated a stem cell graft to a child with acute myeloid leukemia. CDR3 residues: CATSRDSIGRGEQFF. DNA for the CDR3: TGTGCCACCAGCAGAGATAGTATTGGAAGAGGTGAGCAGTTCTTC.